These 12 T cell receptor beta chains were sequenced from one sample in a study of blood T cell repertoires in COVID-19 (dated by TCRdb to 2020 to 2022). Receptors were amplified or captured by the immunoSEQ multiplex PCR assay. TCRdb mirrors the immuneACCESS table, restricted to in-frame sequences. Some clones are absent from its copies; in checked studies, under half trace to an unresolved V gene, and the reason for the others is unknown. The sample has fewer than 200,000 clones on record, about 88% of them singletons. Around 9.5% of the sample is in the top ten clones. Sequencing was performed on PBMCs or T cells enriched from blood (not recorded which). These receptors were obtained from a woman aged 18-30 years who had recovered from COVID-19.

In DNA form, the CDR3 reads TGCGCCAGCAGTGAACAGGGGGAACTAAAGTACGAGCAGTACTTC. Translation: CASSEQGELKYEQYF. The rearrangement uses TRBV10-2 and TRBJ2-7; 8 nucleotides align to TRBD1. V lost 3 bases and J lost 4; bases outside the gene matches: 8. CDR3 length: 15 amino acids. Germline CDR1 reads WSHSY; CDR2 reads SAAADI.

This chain links TRBV2 with TRBJ1-6, with D possibly TRBD1 on 5 matching bases. The germline gives CDR1 SNHLY, CDR2 FYNNEI. The length of the CDR3 is 17 residues. V shed 7 bases and J shed 4 bases, with 20 bases lying between them. CDR3 in DNA: TGTGCCAGCAAACCGACTGAAGGGGCATATTATAATTCACCCCTCCACTTT. Its protein is CASKPTEGAYYNSPLHF.

The chain has TRBV20-1 and TRBJ1-1, with unresolved D. Trimming removed 4 bases at V and 2 bases at J, with 5 bases between. CDR3 length: 11 amino acids. CDR1 and CDR2 (germline): DFQATT, SNEGSKA (reference sequence). The CDR3 DNA reads TGCAGTGCTACGGTAAACACTGAAGCTTTCTTT. As protein: CSATVNTEAFF.

This clone was found once. The chain is built from TRBV7-9 and TRBJ2-1; a possible D gene is TRBD2 (6 bases). This CDR3 has 16 residues. Per germline, CDR1 SEHNR and CDR2 FQNEAQ (reference sequence). Trimming pared 0 bases from V and 5 bases from J, leaving 14 bases between. The CDR3 is CASSLALRGGDNEQFF. The CDR3 region has the DNA TGTGCCAGCAGCTTAGCGTTACGGGGAGGAGACAATGAGCAGTTCTTC.

The genes are TRBV6-5 and TRBJ1-1, with D perhaps matching TRBD1 (5 bases). V was cut by 0 bases and J by 7 bases, with 18 bases left in between. The CDR3 is 16 residues long. The germline CDR1 and CDR2 sequences are MNHEY and SVGAGI. The CDR3 protein is CASSYSQGPGPLEAFF. In DNA, the CDR3 is TGTGCCAGCAGTTACTCTCAGGGCCCCGGGCCGCTTGAAGCTTTCTTT.

V gene TRBV5-1 combines with J gene TRBJ1-1; D may be TRBD1 (5 bases). CDR3 length: 14 residues. The V end was cut by 4 bases, the J end by 1 base, with 11 bases between. CDR1 and CDR2 (germline): SGHRS, YFSETQ. CDR3 bases: TGCGCCAGCAGCCCAGACGGGGGGAACACTGAAGCTTTCTTT. Its protein is CASSPDGGNTEAFF.

This clone showed up just a few times. This chain uses TRBV5-5 with TRBJ2-2; tentative D call: TRBD2 (7 bases). CDR3 length: 17 residues. In germline, CDR1 is SGHKS, CDR2 YYEKEE (reference sequence). V was trimmed by 4 bases and J by 4 bases, leaving 20 bases between them. The CDR3 region is CASSPTLGEGVTGELFF. For the CDR3, the DNA is TGTGCCAGCAGCCCCACCCTGGGGGAGGGGGTCACCGGGGAGCTGTTTTTT.

This rearrangement joins TRBV6-2 or TRBV6-3 to TRBJ2-7; the match to TRBD1 covers 9 bases. Germline CDR1 reads MNHEY; CDR2 reads SVGEGT. CDR3 length: 15 amino acids. J gave up 3 bases and V 4 bases, and 7 bases lay outside the gene matches. The CDR3 sequence is CASSSPGTGIYEQYF. CDR3 nucleotides: TGTGCCAGCAGTTCCCCCGGGACAGGGATCTACGAGCAGTACTTC.

The chain employs TRBV5-6 and TRBJ2-7, with TRBD1 as a possible D gene (6 bases). Between the trimmed V and J ends, which lost 2 bases and 6 bases, there was a span of 15 bases. Germline CDR1 and CDR2: SGHDT and YYEEEE. The CDR3 runs 14 residues. The CDR3 nucleotides read TGTGCCAGCAGCTTAACGGTGGGGGCCCTCGAGCAGTACTTC. Its protein product is CASSLTVGALEQYF.

The chain joins TRBV3-1 (or the pseudogene TRBV3-2) to TRBJ1-1, with TRBD1 matching over 8 bases. Germline V gene data show CDR1 as LGHDT and CDR2 as YNNKEL (reference sequence). V trimming: 0 bases; J trimming: 4 bases; junction bases outside the gene matches: 7. The CDR3 has 16 amino acids. The CDR3 here is CASSQDVGTGVTEAFF. The CDR3 nucleotides are TGTGCCAGCAGCCAAGATGTTGGGACAGGAGTCACTGAAGCTTTCTTT.

The rearrangement joins TRBV6-5 to TRBJ1-5; TRBD1 agrees at 9 bases. Germline V lookup: CDR1 MNHEY, CDR2 SVGAGI. The CDR3 loop spans 13 amino acids. The J segment lost 7 bases and the V segment lost 8 bases, leaving 6 bases of the junction unmatched. DNA of the CDR3: TGTGCCAGCGAACAGGGGGCTCGACAGCCCCAGCATTTT. The encoded protein is CASEQGARQPQHF.

J is TRBJ2-7 and V is TRBV9, with D uncertain. Trimming cost V 0 bases and J 0 bases, with 10 bases left between them. The CDR3 contains 15 residues. The germline gives CDR1 SGDLS, CDR2 YYNGEE. The CDR3 loop is CASSVAQLSSYEQYF. The CDR3, as DNA: TGTGCCAGCAGCGTAGCTCAACTAAGCTCCTACGAGCAGTACTTC. Based on the CDR3 plus reference TRBV9 and TRBJ2-7, the full variable domain is DSGVTQTPKHLITATGQRVTLRCSPRSGDLSVYWYQQSLDQGLQFLIQYYNGEERAKGNILERFSAQQFPDLHSELNLSSLELGDSALYFCASSVAQLSSYEQYFGPGTRLTVT.